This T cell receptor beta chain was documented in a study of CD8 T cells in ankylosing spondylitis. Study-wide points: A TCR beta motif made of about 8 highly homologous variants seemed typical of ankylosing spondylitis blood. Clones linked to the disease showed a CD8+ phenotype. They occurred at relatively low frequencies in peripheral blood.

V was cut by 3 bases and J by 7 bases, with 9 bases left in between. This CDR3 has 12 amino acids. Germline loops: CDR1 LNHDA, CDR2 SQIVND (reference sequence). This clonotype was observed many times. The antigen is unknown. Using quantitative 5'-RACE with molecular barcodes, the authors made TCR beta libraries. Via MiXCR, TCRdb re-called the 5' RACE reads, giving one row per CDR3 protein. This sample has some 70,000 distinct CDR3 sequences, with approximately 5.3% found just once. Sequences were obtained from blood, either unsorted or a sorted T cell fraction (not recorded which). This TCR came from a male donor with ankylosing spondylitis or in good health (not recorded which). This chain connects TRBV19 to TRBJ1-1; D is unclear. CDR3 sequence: CASSISAGEAFF. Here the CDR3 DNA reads TGTGCCAGTAGTATCTCGGCGGGTGAAGCTTTCTTT.